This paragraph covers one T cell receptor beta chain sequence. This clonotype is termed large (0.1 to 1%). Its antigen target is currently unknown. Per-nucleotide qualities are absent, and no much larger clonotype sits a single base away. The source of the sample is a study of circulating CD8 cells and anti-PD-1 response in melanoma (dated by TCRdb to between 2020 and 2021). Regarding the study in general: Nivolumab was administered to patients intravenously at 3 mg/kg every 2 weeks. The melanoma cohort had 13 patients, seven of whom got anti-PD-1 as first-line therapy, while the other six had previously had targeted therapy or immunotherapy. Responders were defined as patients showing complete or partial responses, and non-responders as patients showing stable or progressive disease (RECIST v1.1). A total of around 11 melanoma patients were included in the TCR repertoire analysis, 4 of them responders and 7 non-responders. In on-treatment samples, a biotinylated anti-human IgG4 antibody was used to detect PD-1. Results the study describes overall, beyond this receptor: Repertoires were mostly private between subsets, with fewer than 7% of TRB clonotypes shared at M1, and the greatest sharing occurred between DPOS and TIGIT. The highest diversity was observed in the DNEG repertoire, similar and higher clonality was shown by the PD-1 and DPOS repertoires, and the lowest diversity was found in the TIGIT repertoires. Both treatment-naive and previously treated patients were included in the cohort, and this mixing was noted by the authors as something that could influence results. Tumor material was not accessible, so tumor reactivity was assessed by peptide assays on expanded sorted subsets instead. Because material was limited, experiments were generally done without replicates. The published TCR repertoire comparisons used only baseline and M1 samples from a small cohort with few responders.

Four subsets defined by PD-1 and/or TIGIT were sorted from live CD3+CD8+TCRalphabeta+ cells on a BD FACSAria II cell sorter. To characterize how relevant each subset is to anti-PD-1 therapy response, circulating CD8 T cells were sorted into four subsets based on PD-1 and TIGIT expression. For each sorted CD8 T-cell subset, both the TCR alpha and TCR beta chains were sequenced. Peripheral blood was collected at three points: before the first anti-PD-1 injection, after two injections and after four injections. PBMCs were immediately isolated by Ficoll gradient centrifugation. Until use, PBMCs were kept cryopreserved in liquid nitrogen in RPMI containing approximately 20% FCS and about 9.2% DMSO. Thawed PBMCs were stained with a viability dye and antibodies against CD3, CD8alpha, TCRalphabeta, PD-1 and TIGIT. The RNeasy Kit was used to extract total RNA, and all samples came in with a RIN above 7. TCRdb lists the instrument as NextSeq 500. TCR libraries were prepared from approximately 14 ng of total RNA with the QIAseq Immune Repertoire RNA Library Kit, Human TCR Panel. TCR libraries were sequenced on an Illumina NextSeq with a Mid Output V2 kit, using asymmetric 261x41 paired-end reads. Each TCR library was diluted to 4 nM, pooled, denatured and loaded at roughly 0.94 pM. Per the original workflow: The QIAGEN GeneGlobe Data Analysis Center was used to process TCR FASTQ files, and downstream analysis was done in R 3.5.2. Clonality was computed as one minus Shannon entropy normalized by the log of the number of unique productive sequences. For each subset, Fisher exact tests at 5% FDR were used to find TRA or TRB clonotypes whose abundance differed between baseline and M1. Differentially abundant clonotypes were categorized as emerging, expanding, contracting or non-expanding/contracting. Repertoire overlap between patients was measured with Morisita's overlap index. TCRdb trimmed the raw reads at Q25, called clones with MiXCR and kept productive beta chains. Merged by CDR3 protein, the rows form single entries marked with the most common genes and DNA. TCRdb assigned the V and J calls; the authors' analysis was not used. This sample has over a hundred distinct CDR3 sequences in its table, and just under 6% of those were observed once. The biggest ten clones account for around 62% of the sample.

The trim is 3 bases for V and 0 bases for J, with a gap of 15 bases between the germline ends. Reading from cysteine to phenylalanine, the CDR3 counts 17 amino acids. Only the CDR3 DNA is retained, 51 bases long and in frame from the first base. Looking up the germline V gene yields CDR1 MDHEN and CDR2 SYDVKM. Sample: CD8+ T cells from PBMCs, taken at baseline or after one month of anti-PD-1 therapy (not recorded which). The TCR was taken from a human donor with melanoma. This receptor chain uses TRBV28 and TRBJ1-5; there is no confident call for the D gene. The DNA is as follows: TGTGCCAGCAGTTTTCGTTGGCAGCCCTATAGCAATCAGCCCCAGCATTTT. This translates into CASSFRWQPYSNQPQHF.